The text below deals with one T cell receptor beta chain. The record originates from a study of blood T cell repertoires in COVID-19. The overall study: From T cells, B-cell-depleted T cells, or PBMCs came the material, which was cDNA or gDNA.

Original methodology: Estimates of nucleated cell counts were drawn from the amplification of reference gene primers. Libraries were prepared by immunoSEQ multiplex PCR; TCRdb keeps only in-frame clonotypes and omits some of them. V, J and clone size were drawn from that table, and D and trimming were deduced from the DNA. The repertoire consists of about 130,000 clones, with over 70% occurring once and the leading ten covering under 2.5%. CDR3 length equals 22 residues. The V and J ends lost 2 bases and 4 bases, in that order; junction bases with no gene match: 23. CDR1 is SNHLY, CDR2 FYNNEI, per germline.

The specimen sequenced was peripheral blood. The TCR was taken from a man in his fifties or sixties with active COVID-19. This chain joins TRBV2 and TRBJ2-2; 9 bases line up with TRBD1. The CDR3 is CASSEPPGTGGAYGAGTGELFF. The CDR3 DNA follows: TGTGCCAGCAGTGAACCACCCGGCACAGGGGGCGCTTACGGCGCGGGCACCGGGGAGCTGTTTTTT.